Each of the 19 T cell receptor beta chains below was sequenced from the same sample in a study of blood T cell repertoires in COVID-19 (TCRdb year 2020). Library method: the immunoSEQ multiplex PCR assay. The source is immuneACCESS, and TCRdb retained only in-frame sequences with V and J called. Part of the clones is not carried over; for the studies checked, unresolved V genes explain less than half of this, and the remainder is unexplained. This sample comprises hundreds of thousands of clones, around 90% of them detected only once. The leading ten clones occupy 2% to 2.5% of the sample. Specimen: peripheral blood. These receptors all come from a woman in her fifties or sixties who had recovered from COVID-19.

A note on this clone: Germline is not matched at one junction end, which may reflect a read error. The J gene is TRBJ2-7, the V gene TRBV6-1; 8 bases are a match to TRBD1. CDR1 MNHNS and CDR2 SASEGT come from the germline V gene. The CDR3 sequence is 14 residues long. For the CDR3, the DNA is TGTGCCAGCAGGGAAGGACAGGGTAGAGGCGAGCAGTACTTC. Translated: CASREGQGRGEQYF.

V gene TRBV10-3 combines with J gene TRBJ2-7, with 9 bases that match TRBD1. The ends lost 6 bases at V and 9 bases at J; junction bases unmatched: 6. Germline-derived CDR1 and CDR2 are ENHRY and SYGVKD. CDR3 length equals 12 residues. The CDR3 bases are TGTGCCATCAGACATGACAGGGGGTGGCAGTACTTC. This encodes CAIRHDRGWQYF.

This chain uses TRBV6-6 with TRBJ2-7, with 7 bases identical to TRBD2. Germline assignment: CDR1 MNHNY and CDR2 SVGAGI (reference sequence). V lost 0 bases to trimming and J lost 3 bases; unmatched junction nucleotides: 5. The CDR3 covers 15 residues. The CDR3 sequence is CASSYSNGGGYEQYF. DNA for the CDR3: TGTGCCAGCAGTTACTCCAATGGGGGGGGCTACGAGCAGTACTTC.

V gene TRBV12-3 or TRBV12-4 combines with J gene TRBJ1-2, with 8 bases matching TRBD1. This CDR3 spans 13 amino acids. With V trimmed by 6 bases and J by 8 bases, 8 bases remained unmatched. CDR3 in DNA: TGTGCCAGCAGCGTTGACAGGGGAGGGGGCTACACCTTC. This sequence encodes CASSVDRGGGYTF.

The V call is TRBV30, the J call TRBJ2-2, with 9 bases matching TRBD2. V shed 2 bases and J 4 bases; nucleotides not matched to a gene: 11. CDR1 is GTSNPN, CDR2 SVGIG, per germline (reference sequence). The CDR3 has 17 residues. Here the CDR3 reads CAWSYQGGGAFTGELFF. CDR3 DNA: TGTGCCTGGAGTTACCAAGGCGGGGGGGCCTTCACCGGGGAGCTGTTTTTT.

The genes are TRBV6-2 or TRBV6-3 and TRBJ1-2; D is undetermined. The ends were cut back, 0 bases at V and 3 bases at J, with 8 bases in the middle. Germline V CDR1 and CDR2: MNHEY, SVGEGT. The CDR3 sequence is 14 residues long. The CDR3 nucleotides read TGTGCCAGCAGTTACTCGTCAGACTACTATGGCTACACCTTC. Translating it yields CASSYSSDYYGYTF.

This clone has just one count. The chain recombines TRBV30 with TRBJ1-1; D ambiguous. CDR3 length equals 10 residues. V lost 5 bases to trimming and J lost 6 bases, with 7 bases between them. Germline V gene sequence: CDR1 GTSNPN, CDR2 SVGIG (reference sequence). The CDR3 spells CAWGGPEAFF. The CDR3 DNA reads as TGTGCCTGGGGAGGGCCTGAAGCTTTCTTT.

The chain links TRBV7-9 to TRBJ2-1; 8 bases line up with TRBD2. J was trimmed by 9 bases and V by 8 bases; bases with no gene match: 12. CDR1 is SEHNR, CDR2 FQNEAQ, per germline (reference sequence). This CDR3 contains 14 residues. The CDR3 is CASCGTSSSCEQFF. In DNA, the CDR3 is TGTGCCAGCTGCGGGACTAGTAGTTCTTGTGAGCAGTTCTTC.

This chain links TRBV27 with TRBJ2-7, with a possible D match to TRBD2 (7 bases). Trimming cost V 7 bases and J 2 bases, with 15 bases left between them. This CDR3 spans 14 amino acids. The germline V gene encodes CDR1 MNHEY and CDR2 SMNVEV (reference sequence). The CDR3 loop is CASIGPGGPYEQYF. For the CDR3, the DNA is TGTGCCAGCATCGGGCCCGGGGGGCCCTACGAGCAGTACTTC.

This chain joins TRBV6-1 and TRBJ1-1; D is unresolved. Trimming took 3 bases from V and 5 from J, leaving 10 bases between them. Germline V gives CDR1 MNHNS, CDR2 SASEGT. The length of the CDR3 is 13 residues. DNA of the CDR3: TGTGCCAGCAGTGAGGGAGGGTTAACTGAAGCTTTCTTT. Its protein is CASSEGGLTEAFF.

CDR3 sequence reads: CASSGSAGEDFEQFF. CDR3 bases: TGTGCCAGCAGCGGGTCAGCGGGAGAGGATTTTGAGCAGTTCTTC. The chain recombines TRBV7-8 with TRBJ2-1; TRBD2 matches at 8 bases. The junction had 12 bases not matched to a gene; V was cut back by 5 bases and J by 9 bases. CDR3 length: 15 amino acids. The germline V gene encodes CDR1 SGHVS and CDR2 FQNEAQ.

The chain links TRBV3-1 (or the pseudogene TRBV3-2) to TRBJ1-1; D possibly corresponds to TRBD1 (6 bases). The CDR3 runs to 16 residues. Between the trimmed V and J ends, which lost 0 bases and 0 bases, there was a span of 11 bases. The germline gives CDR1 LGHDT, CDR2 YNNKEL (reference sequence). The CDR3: CASSQEGGTLNTEAFF. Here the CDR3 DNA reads TGTGCCAGCAGCCAAGAAGGGGGTACCTTGAACACTGAAGCTTTCTTT.

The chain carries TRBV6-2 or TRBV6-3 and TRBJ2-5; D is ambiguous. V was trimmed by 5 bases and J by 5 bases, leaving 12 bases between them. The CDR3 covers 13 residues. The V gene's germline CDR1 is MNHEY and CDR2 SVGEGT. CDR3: CASSNPGHETQYF. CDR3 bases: TGTGCCAGCAGTAACCCAGGTCATGAGACCCAGTACTTC.

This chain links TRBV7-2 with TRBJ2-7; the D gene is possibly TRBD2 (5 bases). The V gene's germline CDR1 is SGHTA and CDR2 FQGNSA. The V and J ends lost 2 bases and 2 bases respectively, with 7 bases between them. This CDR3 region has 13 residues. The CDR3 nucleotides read TGTGCCAGCAGCTTAAGCGGAGCCTACGAGCAGTACTTC. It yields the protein CASSLSGAYEQYF.

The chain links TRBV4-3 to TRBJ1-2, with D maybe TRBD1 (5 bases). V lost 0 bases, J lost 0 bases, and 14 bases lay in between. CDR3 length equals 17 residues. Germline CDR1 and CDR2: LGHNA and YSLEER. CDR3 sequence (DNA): TGCGCCAGCAGCCAAGATGGGCCAGGGCCACCTAACTATGGCTACACCTTC. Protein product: CASSQDGPGPPNYGYTF.

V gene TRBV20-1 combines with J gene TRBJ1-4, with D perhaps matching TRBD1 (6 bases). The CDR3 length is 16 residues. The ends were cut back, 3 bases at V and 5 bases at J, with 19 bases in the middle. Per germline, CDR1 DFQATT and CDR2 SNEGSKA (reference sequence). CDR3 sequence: CSASRPLDSFNEKLFF. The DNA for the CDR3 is TGCAGTGCTAGTAGGCCCCTGGACAGCTTCAATGAAAAACTGTTTTTT.

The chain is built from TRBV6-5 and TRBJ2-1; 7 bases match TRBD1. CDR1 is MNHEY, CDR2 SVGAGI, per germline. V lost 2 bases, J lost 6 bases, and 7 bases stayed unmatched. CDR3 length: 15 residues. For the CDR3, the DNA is TGTGCCAGCAGTTACAAGAGGGGGCACTCCAATGAGCAGTTCTTC. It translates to CASSYKRGHSNEQFF.

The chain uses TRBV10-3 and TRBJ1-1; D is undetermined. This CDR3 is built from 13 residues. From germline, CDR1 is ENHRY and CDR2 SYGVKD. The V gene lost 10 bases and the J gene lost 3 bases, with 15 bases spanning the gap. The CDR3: CATQLDTDTEAFF. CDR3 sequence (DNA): TGTGCCACCCAACTGGATACAGACACTGAAGCTTTCTTT.

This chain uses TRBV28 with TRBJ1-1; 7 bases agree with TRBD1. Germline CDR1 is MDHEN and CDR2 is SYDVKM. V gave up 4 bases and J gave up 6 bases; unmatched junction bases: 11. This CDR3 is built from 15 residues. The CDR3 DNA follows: TGTGCCAGCAGTTGGGCCCCCGGACAGGCCTCTGAAGCTTTCTTT. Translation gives CASSWAPGQASEAFF.